This T cell receptor beta chain emerged from a study of cytomegalovirus exposure and HLA in healthy donors. Findings of the study overall: The study assumed roughly uniform donor sequencing depth for presence/absence analyses. About 180 TCR beta chains were listed as cytomegalovirus-associated.

Primers included in the PCR were 60 Vbeta and 13 Jbeta primers. Sequencing used immunoSEQ multiplex PCR; TCRdb keeps in-frame clones, though not all of them. The repertoire holds roughly 120,000 clones, with about 73% as singletons. As concerns this clone: The antigen is unknown.

J was trimmed by 4 bases and V by 6 bases; bases with no gene match: 7. The CDR3 extends over 16 amino acids. CDR1 is MNHNY, CDR2 SVGAGI, per germline (reference sequence). The sample consisted of PBMCs. The chain has TRBV6-6 and TRBJ1-5; TRBD1 agrees at 12 bases. This receptor was taken from a woman aged 40 to 49 in good health and CMV-seropositive. The CDR3 loop is CASRNRDRGRNQPQHF. The CDR3 bases are TGTGCCAGCAGAAACCGGGACAGGGGGCGGAATCAGCCCCAGCATTTT.